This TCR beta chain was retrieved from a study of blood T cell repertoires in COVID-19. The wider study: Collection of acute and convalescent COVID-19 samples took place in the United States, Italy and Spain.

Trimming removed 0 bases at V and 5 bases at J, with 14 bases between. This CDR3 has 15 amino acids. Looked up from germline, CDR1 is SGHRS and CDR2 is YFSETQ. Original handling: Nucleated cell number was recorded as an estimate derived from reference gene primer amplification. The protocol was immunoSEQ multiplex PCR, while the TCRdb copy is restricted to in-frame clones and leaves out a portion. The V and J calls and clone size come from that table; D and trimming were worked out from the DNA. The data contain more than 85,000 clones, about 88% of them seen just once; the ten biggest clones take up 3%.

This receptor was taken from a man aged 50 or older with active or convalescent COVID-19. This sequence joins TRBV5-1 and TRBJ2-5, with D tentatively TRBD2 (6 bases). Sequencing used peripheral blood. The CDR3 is CASSLGAGYLETQYF. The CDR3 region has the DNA TGCGCCAGCAGCTTGGGAGCGGGTTATTTGGAGACCCAGTACTTC.